These T cell receptor beta chains were read from a single sample in a study of cytomegalovirus exposure and HLA in healthy donors. Clones were read by immunoSEQ multiplex PCR, and TCRdb kept only the in-frame ones, dropping some. This sample contains about 76,000 clones. The sequencing sample was made of PBMCs. The receptors come from a woman between 40 and 50 years old in good health and CMV-seropositive. Both conserved end residues are trimmed from each CDR3. Fields, in order: V gene, J gene, CDR3 protein.

TRBV19	TRBJ2-1	ASSNLQLAGGNEQF
TRBV5-6	TRBJ1-1	ASSLGRTEAF
TRBV12-5	TRBJ1-1	ASAKTGGGTEAF
TRBV5-1	TRBJ2-7	ASSLAGGELAGVAYYEQY
TRBV6-5	TRBJ1-5	ASNQGGYSNQPQH
TRBV4-1	TRBJ1-3	ASSQLQGASSGNTIY
TRBV4-3	TRBJ2-2	ASSQFTNTGELF
TRBV7-3	TRBJ1-1	ASSLTRQGYTEAF
TRBV25-1	TRBJ2-1	ASRGRGADYNEQF
TRBV5-1	TRBJ1-2	ASRSDRAGSYT